This T cell receptor (beta chain) was captured in a study of T cells in localized non-small cell lung cancer. Study-level findings and limits: Blood T cell density predicted longer survival; adjacent-lung clonality, shorter. Peak T cell clonality was found in uninvolved adjacent lung, exceeding tumor. The tumor had only one region sequenced, so heterogeneity remains possible.

V lost 0 bases and J lost 4, with 12 bases in between. CDR1 and CDR2 (germline): SEHNR, FQNEAQ (reference sequence). The CDR3 contains 16 residues. Concerning this clone itself: Its antigen remains unidentified.

Some clones are missing from TCRdb's copy, which holds only in-frame ones; the method was immunoSEQ multiplex PCR. The sample has around 83,000 clones; 80% to 90% are singletons. This sequence originates from a man aged 40 to 70 with stage I squamous cell lung carcinoma. Sequencing was performed on peripheral blood, taken before any cancer treatment. The J gene is TRBJ1-4, the V gene TRBV7-9, with D hard to call. CDR3 loop: CASSLARGQFNEKLFF. The CDR3 nucleotides are TGTGCCAGCAGCTTAGCCCGGGGTCAGTTTAATGAAAAACTGTTTTTT. The variable domain in full, with the rest retrieved from reference TRBV7-9 and TRBJ1-4, is DTGVSQNPRHKITKRGQNVTFRCDPISEHNRLYWYRQTLGQGPEFLTYFQNEAQLEKSRLLSDRFSAERPKGSFSTLEIQRTEQGDSAMYLCASSLARGQFNEKLFFGSGTQLSVL.